This T cell receptor (beta chain) is drawn from a study of cytomegalovirus exposure and HLA in healthy donors. Study-wide results and limits: It was taken for granted in presence/absence analyses that sequencing depth across donors was roughly uniform. Previously analyzed data showed that most TCR beta V segments were productive at a frequency of about 87% or about 30%.

Concerning this clone: Its matching antigen is unknown.

The PCR made use of 60 Vbeta and 13 Jbeta primers. Here immunoSEQ multiplex PCR was the method, and the copy in TCRdb shows in-frame clones only, minus some. The sample contains more than 80,000 clones, 75% to 85% of which appear only once. What was sequenced was PBMCs. The sequence derives from a man aged 45-65 years in good health and CMV-seronegative.

This CDR3 is CASRWGQDNQPQHF. The DNA for the CDR3 is TGTGCCAGCAGGTGGGGACAGGACAATCAGCCCCAGCATTTT. The chain has TRBV6-1 and TRBJ1-5; TRBD1 aligns across 8 bases. Germline V gene lookup returns CDR1 MNHNS and CDR2 SASEGT. This CDR3 is built from 14 residues. J gave up 3 bases and V 6 bases, and 4 bases lay outside the gene matches.